Sequencing of this T cell receptor beta chain was carried out in a study of radiation and T cells in renal cell carcinoma. For the study at large: Nephrectomy followed 15 Gy stereotactic body radiation by 4 weeks.

Assay: immunoSEQ multiplex PCR; the TCRdb copy retains only in-frame clones and omits some. Counted here are roughly 60,000 clones, around 78% occurring once; the ten biggest clones make up roughly 7.4%. Described time point: blood 2 weeks post-SBRT. Treatment given: 15 Gy SBRT to primary tumor, nephrectomy 4 weeks later. Serial blood draws occurred at baseline and 2 and 4 weeks post-SBRT. Points from the study as a whole: Without pretreatment biopsies, baseline tumor clonotype presence was undetermined. Top tumor clonotypes rose in blood 2 weeks post-radiation, then contracted.

Comment on this clone: The antigen is undetermined.

The specimen was blood, collected from a patient whose treatment included radiotherapy and nephrectomy. The receptor's source is a man aged 55 to 70 with renal cell carcinoma.

The CDR3 DNA is TGTGCCAGCACCCCGGGACAGGGAAGGTGGGATACGCAGTATTTT. It is translated as CASTPGQGRWDTQYF. The rearrangement uses TRBV7-2 and TRBJ2-3, with TRBD1 identical over 9 bases. CDR1 and CDR2 from the germline V gene are SGHTA and FQGNSA. The CDR3 runs 15 residues. The trim removed 7 bases at V and 6 bases at J, leaving 11 bases unmatched.